This T cell receptor (beta chain) came from a study of cytomegalovirus exposure and HLA in healthy donors. For this clone: The target antigen is unknown.

The CDR3 runs to 14 residues. Germline CDR1 SGHDT, CDR2 YYEEEE. The V gene lost 2 bases and the J gene lost 3 bases, with 11 bases spanning the gap. The PCR employed 60 Vbeta primers together with 13 Jbeta primers. As processed by the authors: The count from a later analysis was 79 million or so unique TCR beta chains, 9.5 million to 13 million of them shared. TCRdb's table, derived via immunoSEQ multiplex PCR, lists solely in-frame clones and lacks some. V and J calls and clone size are as listed in that table; D and trimming were resolved from the DNA. Of fewer than 200,000 clones listed, 80% to 85% were seen once; the top ten hold roughly 2%. Study-wide results and limits: In terms of immune exposure information, only CMV serostatus was available. When analyzed later, a missense DCLRE1C variant was found to be linked to TCR beta V- and J-gene trimming. A later analysis found TCR association rates differed by HLA locus, highest for DRB1 and lowest for HLA-C.

The chain couples TRBV5-6 to TRBJ2-5; unclear D gene. The sequenced material came from PBMCs. This clonotype was obtained from a human donor in good health. The CDR3 coding sequence is TGTGCCAGCAGCTTTTGGGTGGGCGAAGAGACCCAGTACTTC. It yields the protein CASSFWVGEETQYF.